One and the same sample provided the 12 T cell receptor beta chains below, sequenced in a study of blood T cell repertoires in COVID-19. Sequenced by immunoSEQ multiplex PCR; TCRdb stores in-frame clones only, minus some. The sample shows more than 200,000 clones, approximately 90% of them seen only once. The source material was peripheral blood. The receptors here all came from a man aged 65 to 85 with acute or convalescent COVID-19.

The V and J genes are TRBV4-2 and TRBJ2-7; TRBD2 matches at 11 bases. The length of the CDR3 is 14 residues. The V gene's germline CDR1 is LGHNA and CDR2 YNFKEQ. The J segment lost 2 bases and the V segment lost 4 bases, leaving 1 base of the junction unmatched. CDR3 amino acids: CASSPGLAAYEQYF. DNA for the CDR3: TGTGCCAGCAGCCCGGGACTAGCGGCCTACGAGCAGTACTTC.

The CDR3 here is CASSPTGWNYGYTF. Written as DNA, the CDR3 is TGTGCCAGCAGTCCGACAGGGTGGAACTATGGCTACACCTTC. The V gene is TRBV27, the J gene TRBJ1-2; 7 bases fit TRBD1. The CDR3 spans 14 residues. Germline loops: CDR1 MNHEY, CDR2 SMNVEV (reference sequence). Germline trimming cut 5 bases from V and 2 bases from J; bases unmatched to any gene: 5.

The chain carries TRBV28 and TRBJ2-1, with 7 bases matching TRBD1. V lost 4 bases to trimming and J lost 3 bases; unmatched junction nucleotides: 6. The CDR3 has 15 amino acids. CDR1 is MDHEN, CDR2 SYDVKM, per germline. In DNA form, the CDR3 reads TGTGCCAGCAGTTCGACAGGGCTGCTCTACAATGAGCAGTTCTTC. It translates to CASSSTGLLYNEQFF.

The CDR3 spells CASSSPDPRDIVTDTQYF. The DNA of the CDR3 is TGTGCCAGCAGTTCCCCCGACCCCCGGGACATAGTCACAGATACGCAGTATTTT. V usage is TRBV28 and J usage is TRBJ2-3; D is possibly TRBD1 (6 bases). The CDR3 extends over 18 amino acids. V gave up 4 bases and J gave up 2 bases, with 22 bases separating them. Per germline, CDR1 MDHEN and CDR2 SYDVKM.

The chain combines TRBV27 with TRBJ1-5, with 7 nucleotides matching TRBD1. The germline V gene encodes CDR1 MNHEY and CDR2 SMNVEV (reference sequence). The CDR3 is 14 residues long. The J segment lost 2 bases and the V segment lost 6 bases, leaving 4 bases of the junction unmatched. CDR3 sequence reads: CASRVRGGNQPQHF. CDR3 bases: TGTGCCAGCAGAGTCAGGGGGGGCAATCAGCCCCAGCATTTT.

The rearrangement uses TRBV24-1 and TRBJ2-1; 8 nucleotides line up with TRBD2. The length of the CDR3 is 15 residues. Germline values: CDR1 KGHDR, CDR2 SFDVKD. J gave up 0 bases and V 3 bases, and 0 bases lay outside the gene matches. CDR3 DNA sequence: TGTGCCACCAGTGATGCGGGGGGCTCCTACAATGAGCAGTTCTTC. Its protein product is CATSDAGGSYNEQFF.

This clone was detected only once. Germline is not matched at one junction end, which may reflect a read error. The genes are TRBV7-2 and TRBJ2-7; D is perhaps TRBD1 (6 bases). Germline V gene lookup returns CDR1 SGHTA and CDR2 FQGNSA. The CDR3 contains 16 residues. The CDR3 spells CASSSQSGTISHEQYF. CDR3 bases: TGTGCCAGCAGCTCCCAATCAGGGACAATCTCCCACGAGCAGTACTTC.

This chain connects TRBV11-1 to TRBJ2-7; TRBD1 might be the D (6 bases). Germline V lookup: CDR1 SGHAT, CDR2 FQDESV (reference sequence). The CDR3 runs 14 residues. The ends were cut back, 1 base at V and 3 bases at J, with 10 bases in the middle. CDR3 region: CASSLGGPHYEQYF. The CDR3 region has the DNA TGTGCCAGCAGCTTAGGGGGGCCCCACTACGAGCAGTACTTC.

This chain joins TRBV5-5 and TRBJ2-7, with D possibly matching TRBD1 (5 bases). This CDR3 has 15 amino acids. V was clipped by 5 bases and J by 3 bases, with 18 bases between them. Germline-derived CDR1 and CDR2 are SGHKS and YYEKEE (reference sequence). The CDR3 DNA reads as TGTGCCAGCAGTTCAACGGCCCAGGGAAGCTACGAGCAGTACTTC. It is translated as CASSSTAQGSYEQYF.

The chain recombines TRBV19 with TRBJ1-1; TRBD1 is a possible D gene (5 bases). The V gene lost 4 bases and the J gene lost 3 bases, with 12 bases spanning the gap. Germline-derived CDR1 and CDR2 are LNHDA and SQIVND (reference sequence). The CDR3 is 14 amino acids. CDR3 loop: CASSRDLVDTEAFF. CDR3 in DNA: TGTGCCAGTAGTAGGGACTTAGTGGACACTGAAGCTTTCTTT. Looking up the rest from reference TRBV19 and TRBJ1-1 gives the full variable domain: DGGITQSPKYLFRKEGQNVTLSCEQNLNHDAMYWYRQDPGQGLRLIYYSQIVNDFQKGDIAEGYSVSREKKESFPLTVTSAQKNPTAFYLCASSRDLVDTEAFFGQGTRLTVV.

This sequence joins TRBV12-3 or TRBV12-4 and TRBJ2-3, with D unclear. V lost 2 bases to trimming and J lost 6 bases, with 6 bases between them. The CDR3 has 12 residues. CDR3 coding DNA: TGTGCCAGCAGTTTACAGGTGGATACGCAGTATTTT. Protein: CASSLQVDTQYF.

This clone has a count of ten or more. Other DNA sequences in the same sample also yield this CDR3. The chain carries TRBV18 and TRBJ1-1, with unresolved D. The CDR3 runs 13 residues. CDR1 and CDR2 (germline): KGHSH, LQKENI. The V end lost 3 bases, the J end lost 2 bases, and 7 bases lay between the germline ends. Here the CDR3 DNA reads TGTGCCAGCTCACCCGAGGGAAACACTGAAGCTTTCTTT. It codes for CASSPEGNTEAFF.